This T cell receptor beta chain was recorded in a study of blood T cell repertoires in COVID-19. This table comes from immunoSEQ multiplex PCR, and its TCRdb copy is limited to in-frame clones, with some not included. The repertoire holds roughly 280,000 clones, with 85% to 90% as singletons. Germline V CDR1 and CDR2: SNHLY, FYNNEI. V was clipped by 5 bases and J by 1 base; unmatched bases: 1. The CDR3 consists of 15 residues. The receptor's source is a woman aged 25 to 39 with acute COVID-19. The source material was PBMCs or T cells enriched from blood (not recorded which). The V call is TRBV2, the J call TRBJ2-1; TRBD2 aligns across 11 bases. In nucleotides, the CDR3 is TGTGCCAGCAGTCGACTAGCGGGGTCCTACAATGAGCAGTTCTTC. Protein sequence: CASSRLAGSYNEQFF.